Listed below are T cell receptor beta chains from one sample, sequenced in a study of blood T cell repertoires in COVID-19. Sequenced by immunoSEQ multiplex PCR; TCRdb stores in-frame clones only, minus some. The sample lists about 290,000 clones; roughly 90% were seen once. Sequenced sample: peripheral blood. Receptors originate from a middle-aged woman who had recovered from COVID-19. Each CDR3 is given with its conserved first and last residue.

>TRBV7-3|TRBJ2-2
CASSPGLTGELFF
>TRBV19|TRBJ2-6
CASSTRQAGANVLTF
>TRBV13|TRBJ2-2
CASSSRQGTGELFF
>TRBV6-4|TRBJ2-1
CASSALAGNEQFF
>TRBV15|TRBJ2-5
CATSRDGGLAGETQYF
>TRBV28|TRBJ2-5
CASSHPGLAGGGETQYF
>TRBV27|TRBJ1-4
CASSPTNMRELFF
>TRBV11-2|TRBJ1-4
CASSLAGLNEKLFF
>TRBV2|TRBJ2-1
CASRALAAYNEQFF
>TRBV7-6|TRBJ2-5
CASSLAGASSSRETQYF
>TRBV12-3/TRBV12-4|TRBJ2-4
CASTPRSGAIQYF
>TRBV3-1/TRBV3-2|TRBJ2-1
CASSQSGTPGGFF
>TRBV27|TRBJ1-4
CASKVAGFEKLFF
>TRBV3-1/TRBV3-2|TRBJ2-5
CASSHHLTGLWTQYF
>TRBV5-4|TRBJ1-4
CASSSGTGGIEKLFF
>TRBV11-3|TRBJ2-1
CASSPSGTYVDEQFF
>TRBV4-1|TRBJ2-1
CASSQDTLAGWYNEQFF
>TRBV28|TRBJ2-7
CASSSQPGTGTLYEQYF
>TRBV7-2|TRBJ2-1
CASSLTGQNYNEQFF
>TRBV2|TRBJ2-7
CASSPRVTYEQYF
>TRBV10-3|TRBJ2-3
CATTPGVSTDTQYF
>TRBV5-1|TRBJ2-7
CASSLDGLYEQYF
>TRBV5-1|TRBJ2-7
CASSLGPGLAVYEQYF
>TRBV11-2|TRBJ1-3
CASRGGQGARNTIYF
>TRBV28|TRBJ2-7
CASLAWERPYEQYF
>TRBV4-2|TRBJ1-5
CASSQDGDRVQPQHF
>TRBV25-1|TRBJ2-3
CASSEYPVTDTQYF
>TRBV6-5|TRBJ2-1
CASRRSSYNEQFF
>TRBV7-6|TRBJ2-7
CASSLSPLAASSYEQYF
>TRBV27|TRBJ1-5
CASSPSGVQPQHF
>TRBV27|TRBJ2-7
CASSPIAGTTYEQYF
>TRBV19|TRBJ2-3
CASSQLAGGPDTQYF
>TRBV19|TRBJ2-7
CASSITPGYEQYF
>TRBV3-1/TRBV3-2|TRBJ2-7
CASSQGTGSHEQYF
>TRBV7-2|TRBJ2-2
CASLNAGGSGTRELFF
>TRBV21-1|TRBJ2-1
CASSKEGGQFF
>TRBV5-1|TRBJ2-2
CASSLAAGGPTGELFF
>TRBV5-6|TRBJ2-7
CASSLKVGYEQYF
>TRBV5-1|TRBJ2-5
CASSQRPGQGYQETQYF
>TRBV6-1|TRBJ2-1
CASSEDTYNEQFF
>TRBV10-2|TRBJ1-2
CATTTGNYGYTF